A single sample gave rise to the 2 T cell receptor beta chains below, sequenced in a study of blood T cell repertoires in COVID-19. The assay was immunoSEQ multiplex PCR, and TCRdb's table has in-frame clones only and misses some. There are about 82,000 clones in the sample; about 82% occur only once, and 18% lies in the top ten. The sequencing input was peripheral blood. The origin of the receptors is a man aged 80 or over with active or convalescent COVID-19.

The rearrangement joins TRBV19 to TRBJ2-2; maybe TRBD2 (6 bases). This CDR3 comprises 17 residues. V was clipped by 5 bases and J by 1 base, with 17 bases between them. The germline gives CDR1 LNHDA, CDR2 SQIVND (reference sequence). The CDR3 nucleotides read TGTGCCAGTAGTGCGCTGATGGTGGGAGGGAACACCGGGGAGCTGTTTTTT. Protein sequence: CASSALMVGGNTGELFF.

This clone was observed a single time. V is TRBV19 and J is TRBJ1-1, with a possible D match to TRBD1 (5 bases). CDR1 LNHDA and CDR2 SQIVND come from the germline V gene (reference sequence). The CDR3 contains 18 residues. V gave up 6 bases and J gave up 0 bases, with 23 bases separating them. The CDR3 region has the DNA TGTGCCAGTAGACCTATGGGGCAACCTTTCCCCCTGAACACTGAAGCTTTCTTT. The encoded protein is CASRPMGQPFPLNTEAFF. Complete variable domain (other parts from reference TRBV19 and TRBJ1-1): DGGITQSPKYLFRKEGQNVTLSCEQNLNHDAMYWYRQDPGQGLRLIYYSQIVNDFQKGDIAEGYSVSREKKESFPLTVTSAQKNPTAFYLCASRPMGQPFPLNTEAFFGQGTRLTVV.